These 17 T cell receptor beta chains originate from one sample sequenced in a study of blood T cell repertoires in COVID-19. Sequenced by immunoSEQ multiplex PCR; TCRdb stores in-frame clones only, minus some. Of fewer than 450,000 clones listed, more than 75% are singletons. Sequencing used PBMCs or T cells enriched from blood (not recorded which). The receptors come from a woman aged 18-29 years who had recovered from COVID-19.

CDR3 coding DNA: TGCGCCAGCAGTCACCAGGACAGGGAGTCCTATAATTCACCCCTCCACTTT. Protein: CASSHQDRESYNSPLHF. The V gene is TRBV23-1, the J gene TRBJ1-6; 8 nucleotides line up with TRBD1. TRBV23-1 counts as an open reading frame of uncertain function. The CDR3 loop spans 17 amino acids. The V and J ends lost 3 bases and 1 base, in that order; junction bases with no gene match: 5.

This chain uses TRBV7-2 with TRBJ1-3, with a tentative D call TRBD1 (6 bases). The CDR3 is 17 residues long. The germline V and J ends were trimmed by 3 bases and 4 bases, with 19 bases remaining between them. CDR1 SGHTA and CDR2 FQGNSA come from the germline V gene. CDR3 protein: CASSFTRGSILGNTIYF. In nucleotides, the CDR3 is TGTGCCAGCAGCTTTACCAGGGGTAGCATTCTCGGAAACACCATATATTTT.

The chain uses TRBV4-2 and TRBJ1-4; 8 positions agree with TRBD1. The CDR3 contains 20 residues. In germline, CDR1 is LGHNA, CDR2 YNFKEQ. V was pared by 0 bases and J by 4 bases, with 16 bases of the junction left unmatched. The DNA for the CDR3 is TGTGCCAGCAGCCAAGAAGGGACAGGCCAGGGGGGGCCGATTAATGAAAAACTGTTTTTT. This gives the protein CASSQEGTGQGGPINEKLFF.

V usage is TRBV3-1 (or the pseudogene TRBV3-2) and J usage is TRBJ2-3; 7 bases are a match to TRBD2. There are 14 residues in the CDR3. The V and J ends lost 5 bases and 3 bases, in that order; junction bases with no gene match: 5. The germline gives CDR1 LGHDT, CDR2 YNNKEL (reference sequence). The CDR3 sequence is CASSGLGGTDTQYF. CDR3 bases: TGTGCCAGCAGCGGGCTCGGGGGGACAGATACGCAGTATTTT.

The gene calls are TRBV6-2 or TRBV6-3 and TRBJ1-6; no firm D call. This CDR3 contains 15 residues. Trimming shortened V by 0 bases and J by 7 bases, and 10 bases separated the two germline ends. Germline values: CDR1 MNHEY, CDR2 SVGEGT. The CDR3 loop is CASSYSGLKNSPLHF. CDR3 bases: TGTGCCAGCAGTTACTCAGGACTTAAGAATTCACCCCTCCACTTT.

The V and J genes are TRBV25-1 and TRBJ1-4; 10 bases align to TRBD1. V lost 4 bases, J lost 7 bases, and 3 bases stayed unmatched. The germline CDR1 and CDR2 sequences are MGHDK and SYGVNS. The CDR3 runs to 14 residues. CDR3 bases: TGTGCCAGCAGTGGAAGGACAGGGGGTGAAAAACTGTTTTTT. Its translation is CASSGRTGGEKLFF.

The chain has TRBV19 and TRBJ2-7, with D possibly being TRBD2 (5 bases). This CDR3 has 13 residues. Trimming took 7 bases from V and 1 from J, leaving 11 bases between them. CDR1 is LNHDA, CDR2 SQIVND, per germline (reference sequence). CDR3 residues: CASKERRSYEQYF. CDR3 nucleotides: TGTGCCAGTAAAGAGCGGCGATCCTACGAGCAGTACTTC.

The chain uses TRBV10-3 and TRBJ1-2; TRBD1 aligns across 8 bases. The CDR3 covers 16 residues. Trimming removed 3 bases from V and 4 bases from J; junction bases left unmatched: 10. CDR1 and CDR2 from the germline V gene are ENHRY and SYGVKD. CDR3 protein: CAISEVFGQGSYGYTF. In DNA form, the CDR3 reads TGTGCCATCAGTGAAGTATTTGGACAGGGATCCTATGGCTACACCTTC.

The V and J genes are TRBV15 and TRBJ1-4; 8 nucleotides agree with TRBD1. Losses at the gene ends were 5 bases for V and 15 bases for J; bases not matched to a gene: 5. This CDR3 is built from 11 residues. Germline V gene data show CDR1 as LNHNV and CDR2 as YYDKDF (reference sequence). The CDR3 region is CATSRRTGMFF. The DNA for the CDR3 is TGTGCCACCAGCCGGCGGACAGGGATGTTTTTT.

Remarks on this clone: Other DNA sequences in this specimen translate into the identical CDR3. V is TRBV5-1 and J is TRBJ1-2; 9 bases match TRBD1. The germline CDR1 and CDR2 sequences are SGHRS and YFSETQ. With 0 bases clipped from V and 8 bases from J, the junction kept 2 bases outside the gene matches. The CDR3 sequence is 13 residues long. The CDR3 region has the DNA TGCGCCAGCAGCTTGGGACAGGGGGGAGGCTACACCTTC. Protein sequence: CASSLGQGGGYTF.

This clone was observed a handful of times. This chain links TRBV6-5 with TRBJ1-2, with D possibly being TRBD1 (5 bases). The CDR3 is made up of 15 amino acids. Germline assignment: CDR1 MNHEY and CDR2 SVGAGI. V lost 7 bases, J lost 1 base, and 16 bases lay in between. The CDR3 sequence is CASTILTGFNYGYTF. The DNA for the CDR3 is TGTGCCAGCACTATACTCACAGGCTTTAACTATGGCTACACCTTC.

The V and J genes are TRBV4-1 and TRBJ1-1; the match to TRBD1 covers 7 bases. Per the germline V gene, CDR1 is MGHRA and CDR2 is YSYEKL. The CDR3 is made up of 14 amino acids. Trimming at V came to 2 bases and at J to 6 bases, leaving 6 bases not matched to a gene. Here the CDR3 reads CASSQTGEDAEAFF. In DNA form, the CDR3 reads TGCGCCAGCAGCCAAACAGGGGAGGACGCTGAAGCTTTCTTT.

This chain joins TRBV12-5 and TRBJ1-2, with D perhaps TRBD1 (5 bases). Trimming took off 2 bases at V and 6 bases at J, with 13 bases between the two ends. Germline CDR1 reads LGHNT; CDR2 reads FRNRAP. CDR3 length equals 14 residues. CDR3 region: CASGLSGGSNGYTF. The CDR3 coding sequence is TGTGCTAGTGGTTTGTCGGGGGGGAGCAATGGCTACACCTTC.

This chain uses TRBV11-2 with TRBJ2-1, with TRBD2 matching 8 bases. Germline values: CDR1 SGHAT, CDR2 FQNNGV. The V gene end was trimmed by 5 bases and the J gene end by 2 bases; junction bases not matched to a gene: 8. CDR3 size: 16 residues. CDR3 loop: CASSPIAGSAYNEQFF. CDR3 nucleotides: TGTGCCAGCAGCCCCATAGCGGGGAGTGCCTACAATGAGCAGTTCTTC.

The V and J genes are TRBV4-1 and TRBJ1-5; D is ambiguous. Trimming took off 2 bases at V and 6 bases at J, with 5 bases between the two ends. The CDR3 is made up of 12 amino acids. The germline CDR1 and CDR2 sequences are MGHRA and YSYEKL. DNA for the CDR3: TGCGCCAGCAGCCAACCAGGTCAGCCCCAGCATTTT. Translation: CASSQPGQPQHF.

V is TRBV4-3 and J is TRBJ2-1, with TRBD2 matching 11 bases. The germline V gene has CDR1 LGHNA and CDR2 YSLEER. The CDR3 is made up of 16 amino acids. V was pared by 0 bases and J by 8 bases, with 6 bases of the junction left unmatched. The CDR3 is CASSQDSGGGRDEQFF. Here the CDR3 DNA reads TGCGCCAGCAGCCAAGATAGCGGGGGGGGAAGGGATGAGCAGTTCTTC.

The CDR3 DNA reads TGTGCCAGCAGTGACCGGGACAGGGCCTTTGAAAAACTGTTTTTT. Its translation is CASSDRDRAFEKLFF. The chain is built from TRBV6-1 and TRBJ1-4; the match to TRBD1 covers 9 bases. Germline V gives CDR1 MNHNS, CDR2 SASEGT. J lost 7 bases, V lost 3 bases, and 6 bases had no gene match. There are 15 residues in the CDR3.